This paragraph covers one T cell receptor beta chain sequence. This sample is part of a study of OX40 agonist ivuxolimab in advanced cancers. Profiling relied on immunoSEQ multiplex PCR, and the TCRdb table lists in-frame clones only, not all of them. Found here are about 54,000 clones, roughly 91% of them singletons; the top ten hold over 1.1%. The CDR3 has 11 residues. Looked up from germline, CDR1 is MNHEY and CDR2 is SVGAGI. The V segment lost 5 bases and the J segment 11 bases; nucleotides outside the gene matches: 3. The specimen was CD4+ or CD8+ T cells sorted from blood, collected in a trial of the OX40 agonist ivuxolimab. This receptor was taken from an adult with an advanced solid tumor such as melanoma, head and neck, liver or kidney cancer. The V and J genes are TRBV6-5 and TRBJ1-1; 9 positions agree with TRBD1. CDR3 sequence: CASSGTGPAFF. DNA for the CDR3: TGTGCCAGCAGTGGGACAGGGCCGGCTTTCTTT.